Listed here are 27 T cell receptor beta chains from one sample, sequenced in a study of blood T cell repertoires in COVID-19. TCRdb's copy holds only in-frame clones and misses some; the assay was immunoSEQ multiplex PCR. Of approximately 94,000 clones listed, about 80% are singletons. The sequenced sample was peripheral blood. All receptors come from a man between 65 and 85 years old with active or convalescent COVID-19.

The chain carries TRBV7-6 and TRBJ1-6, with a tentative D call TRBD1 (5 bases). The V end lost 0 bases, the J end lost 1 base, and 10 bases lay between the germline ends. The CDR3 runs to 17 residues. Germline loops: CDR1 SGHVS, CDR2 FNYEAQ. In DNA form, the CDR3 reads TGTGCCAGCAGCTTAGCTGCGGGGGGGTCCTATAATTCACCCCTCCACTTT. It is translated as CASSLAAGGSYNSPLHF.

This chain connects TRBV5-1 to TRBJ1-2; D is possibly TRBD1 (5 bases). Germline V gives CDR1 SGHRS, CDR2 YFSETQ. V gave up 0 bases and J gave up 4 bases, with 7 bases separating them. CDR3 size: 13 residues. The CDR3 loop reads CASSLGQFYGYTF. The CDR3 DNA reads as TGCGCCAGCAGCTTGGGACAGTTCTATGGCTACACCTTC.

This chain links TRBV7-6 with TRBJ2-2, with 7 nucleotides matching TRBD1. Losses at the gene ends were 6 bases for V and 1 base for J; bases not matched to a gene: 8. CDR1 and CDR2 (germline): SGHVS, FNYEAQ. The CDR3 loop spans 16 amino acids. The CDR3 DNA follows: TGTGCCAGCAGGCCCGGACAGGAAATGAACACCGGGGAGCTGTTTTTT. Amino acids: CASRPGQEMNTGELFF.

This rearrangement joins TRBV5-4 to TRBJ2-6; D is possibly TRBD2 (5 bases). The germline V and J ends were trimmed by 3 bases and 0 bases, with 10 bases remaining between them. This CDR3 comprises 16 residues. The V gene's germline CDR1 is SGHNT and CDR2 YYREEE (reference sequence). The CDR3 spells CASSSGIPSGANVLTF. As DNA, the CDR3 is TGTGCCAGCAGCTCGGGGATTCCCTCTGGGGCCAACGTCCTGACTTTC.

The gene calls are TRBV7-2 and TRBJ1-1; D not certain. From germline, CDR1 is SGHTA and CDR2 FQGNSA. This CDR3 comprises 14 residues. V was clipped by 2 bases and J by 6 bases, with 13 bases between them. The CDR3, as DNA: TGTGCCAGCAGCTTAACGGGCCGGGGTCCTGAAGCTTTCTTT. It yields the protein CASSLTGRGPEAFF.

V is TRBV6-5 and J is TRBJ2-2; 7 bases are shared with TRBD1. The germline V gene has CDR1 MNHEY and CDR2 SVGAGI. This CDR3 has 15 residues. J lost 4 bases, V lost 5 bases, and 7 bases had no gene match. The CDR3 spells CASSPQGSSTGELFF. The CDR3 DNA is TGTGCCAGCAGTCCACAGGGGAGTAGCACCGGGGAGCTGTTTTTT.

This clone was seen only a few times. The chain couples TRBV27 to TRBJ2-3; 7 bases align to TRBD1. The germline V gene has CDR1 MNHEY and CDR2 SMNVEV (reference sequence). This CDR3 is 14 amino acids long. The ends lost 3 bases at V and 6 bases at J; junction bases unmatched: 6. CDR3 bases: TGTGCCAGCAGTTTGAACAGGGGCGCCGATACGCAGTATTTT. Translated: CASSLNRGADTQYF.

This rearrangement joins TRBV6-5 to TRBJ1-3; weak D call: TRBD1 (6 bases). There are 14 residues in the CDR3. Trimming left V 8 bases short and J 2 bases short, with 13 bases between. Germline CDR1 MNHEY, CDR2 SVGAGI. DNA for the CDR3: TGTGCCAGCGGTATCAGGGGCACTGGAAACACCATATATTTT. Translated, it gives CASGIRGTGNTIYF.

The gene calls are TRBV4-1 and TRBJ2-7, with 9 nucleotides matching TRBD2. The CDR3 is 19 residues long. With 0 bases clipped from V and 1 base from J, the junction kept 13 bases outside the gene matches. Germline lookup yields CDR1 MGHRA and CDR2 YSYEKL. Here the CDR3 reads CASSQDRAGGLLGSYEQYF. The CDR3 DNA sequence: TGCGCCAGCAGCCAAGATCGAGCGGGGGGCCTCCTAGGATCCTACGAGCAGTACTTC.

This chain connects TRBV24-1 to TRBJ2-2; 11 bases line up with TRBD2. This CDR3 comprises 16 residues. Germline CDR1 is KGHDR and CDR2 is SFDVKD. After removal of 2 bases from V and 4 bases from J, the junction contained 2 bases not matched to a gene. The CDR3 DNA reads TGTGCCACCAGTGATTCCGGGACTAGCGGCACCGGGGAGCTGTTTTTT. Its translation: CATSDSGTSGTGELFF.

The rearrangement joins TRBV28 to TRBJ2-3, with D maybe TRBD2 (5 bases). Between the trimmed V and J ends, which lost 5 bases and 8 bases, there was a span of 14 bases. Germline assignment: CDR1 MDHEN and CDR2 SYDVKM. CDR3 size: 13 residues. In DNA form, the CDR3 reads TGTGCCAGCAGTGTAACGCTAGCCGGTACGCAGTATTTT. It is translated as CASSVTLAGTQYF.

This chain uses TRBV4-1 with TRBJ2-7; TRBD2 matches at 11 bases. Trimming took 4 bases from V and 4 from J; bases not matched to a gene: 6. CDR1 and CDR2 (germline): MGHRA, YSYEKL. This CDR3 contains 15 residues. As DNA, the CDR3 is TGCGCCAGCAGCCCTGGGACTAGCGGTGGGTACGAGCAGTACTTC. The encoded protein is CASSPGTSGGYEQYF.

J is TRBJ2-1 and V is TRBV20-1; weak D call: TRBD2 (6 bases). Germline V CDR1 and CDR2: DFQATT, SNEGSKA (reference sequence). The CDR3 length is 16 residues. The germline V and J ends were trimmed by 3 bases and 0 bases, with 15 bases remaining between them. The CDR3 reads CSASPQTRSSYNEQFF. The CDR3 region has the DNA TGCAGTGCTAGTCCTCAGACTAGAAGCTCCTACAATGAGCAGTTCTTC.

The J gene is TRBJ1-2, the V gene TRBV3-1 (or the pseudogene TRBV3-2); D perhaps matches TRBD1 (5 bases). The germline CDR1 and CDR2 sequences are LGHDT and YNNKEL (reference sequence). This CDR3 is built from 12 residues. V gave up 2 bases and J gave up 5 bases, with 6 bases separating them. CDR3 nucleotides: TGTGCCAGCAGCCAACAGGGTTATGGCTACACCTTC. It translates to CASSQQGYGYTF.

The genes are TRBV6-1 and TRBJ1-3; D gene unclear. V shed 2 bases and J shed 0 bases, with 8 bases lying between them. The germline CDR1 and CDR2 sequences are MNHNS and SASEGT. This CDR3 comprises 15 residues. The CDR3, as DNA: TGTGCCAGCAGTGAATGGCAGGTCTCTGGAAACACCATATATTTT. Residues: CASSEWQVSGNTIYF.

The CDR3 DNA follows: TGTGCCAGCAGTGGTCAAACTACTAGCACAGATACGCAGTATTTT. Amino acid sequence: CASSGQTTSTDTQYF. The genes are TRBV2 and TRBJ2-3; no clear D gene. The CDR3 is 15 amino acids. Trimming stripped 4 bases from V and 0 bases from J, with 11 bases between. Germline CDR1 reads SNHLY; CDR2 reads FYNNEI.

This clone was seen just once. The V gene is TRBV6-5, the J gene TRBJ1-1; the match to TRBD1 covers 7 bases. The V and J ends lost 6 bases and 5 bases, in that order; junction bases with no gene match: 6. Germline values: CDR1 MNHEY, CDR2 SVGAGI. CDR3 length: 13 residues. The CDR3 sequence: CASSHRGGTEAFF. The DNA for the CDR3 is TGTGCCAGCAGCCACAGGGGTGGGACTGAAGCTTTCTTT.

The chain has TRBV7-2 and TRBJ1-3; no clear D gene. This CDR3 is built from 16 residues. The germline V gene encodes CDR1 SGHTA and CDR2 FQGNSA. V was clipped by 3 bases and J by 4 bases, with 16 bases between them. CDR3 DNA: TGTGCCAGCAGCTTGGGCCCCCTGAGGGCGGGAAACACCATATATTTT. Translated, it gives CASSLGPLRAGNTIYF.

The chain carries TRBV6-2 or TRBV6-3 and TRBJ2-3; D may be TRBD2 (6 bases). Deletions cut 6 bases from V and 3 bases from J, with 16 bases between. CDR3 size: 15 residues. Looked up from germline, CDR1 is MNHEY and CDR2 is SVGEGT. The CDR3 nucleotides read TGTGCCAGCAGCCTTTGGGACTTCGGGACAGATACGCAGTATTTT. It yields the protein CASSLWDFGTDTQYF.

This clone occurred once. V and J are TRBV3-1 (or the pseudogene TRBV3-2) and TRBJ1-5; 8 bases are a match to TRBD1. Looked up from germline, CDR1 is LGHDT and CDR2 is YNNKEL (reference sequence). The CDR3 length is 15 residues. V was clipped by 3 bases and J by 6 bases; unmatched bases: 7. This chain's CDR3 is CASSQTGDGGQPQHF. The CDR3 nucleotides read TGTGCCAGCAGCCAGACAGGGGATGGAGGTCAGCCCCAGCATTTT.

The rearrangement uses TRBV3-1 (or the pseudogene TRBV3-2) and TRBJ1-2; TRBD1 might be the D (6 bases). The CDR3 has 14 amino acids. Looked up from germline, CDR1 is LGHDT and CDR2 is YNNKEL (reference sequence). V dropped 4 bases and J dropped 6 bases, with 15 bases sitting between them. This chain's CDR3 is CASSLPGQSNGYTF. For the CDR3, the DNA is TGTGCCAGCAGCCTGCCGGGACAATCCAATGGCTACACCTTC.

This clone was seen only a few times. The chain recombines TRBV24-1 with TRBJ2-5, with 7 bases matching TRBD2. This CDR3 has 14 residues. Trimming cost V 4 bases and J 5 bases; bases outside gene matches: 6. From germline, CDR1 is KGHDR and CDR2 SFDVKD. DNA for the CDR3: TGTGCCACCAGTGACTTCCGGGGGGACGAGACCCAGTACTTC. Protein product: CATSDFRGDETQYF.

This sequence joins TRBV6-5 and TRBJ1-5, with 8 positions matching TRBD1. The V and J ends lost 6 bases and 10 bases, in that order; junction bases with no gene match: 14. This CDR3 has 15 residues. Germline V gene data show CDR1 as MNHEY and CDR2 as SVGAGI. The CDR3 loop reads CASRGQGLKFSPQHF. The CDR3 bases are TGTGCCAGCAGAGGACAGGGTCTGAAGTTTTCTCCCCAGCATTTT.

This clone came up once. The chain couples TRBV18 to TRBJ2-5; D may be TRBD1 (5 bases). The V gene's germline CDR1 is KGHSH and CDR2 LQKENI. V dropped 0 bases and J dropped 1 base, with 9 bases sitting between them. This CDR3 is built from 15 residues. The chain's CDR3 is CASSPPDIPQETQYF. The CDR3 DNA is TGTGCCAGCTCACCACCGGACATCCCCCAAGAGACCCAGTACTTC.

The CDR3 bases are TGTGCCAGCAGCTTGGACAGAGCTAACTATGGCTACACCTTC. It encodes CASSLDRANYGYTF. The V gene is TRBV5-4, the J gene TRBJ1-2, with D uncertain. Germline V gives CDR1 SGHNT, CDR2 YYREEE (reference sequence). The CDR3 totals 14 residues. Trimming pared 0 bases from V and 0 bases from J, leaving 6 bases between.

V usage is TRBV20-1 and J usage is TRBJ2-7, with D possibly being TRBD2 (5 bases). CDR1 DFQATT and CDR2 SNEGSKA come from the germline V gene (reference sequence). CDR3 length: 11 amino acids. V shed 5 bases and J shed 3 bases, with 8 bases lying between them. The CDR3 region is CSASLGYEQYF. As DNA, the CDR3 is TGCAGTGCTTCACTAGGCTACGAGCAGTACTTC.

CDR3 DNA: TGTGCCAGCTCACCCCGAGAAAGCGGGAGGTCGAGCTCCTACAATGAGCAGTTCTTC. Amino acid sequence: CASSPRESGRSSSYNEQFF. This chain connects TRBV18 to TRBJ2-1, with TRBD2 matching over 9 bases. Germline assignment: CDR1 KGHSH and CDR2 LQKENI. This CDR3 spans 19 amino acids. V lost 3 bases and J lost 0; bases outside the gene matches: 12.